The T cell receptor (beta chain) under discussion was sequenced for a study of post-analysis software for immune sequencing data. Study-level background: Patients had relapsing-remitting, secondary progressive or progressive-relapsing multiple sclerosis; some lacked subtype. The study's findings and limits: Higher frequency in patients than in controls was seen for a handful of TRBV segments, with TRBV5-6, TRBV5-1 and TRBV20-1 among them.

Regarding this clonotype: The antigen remains undetermined.

The authors incorporated unique molecular identifiers into the TCR beta cDNA libraries. Yield was 500,000 to 600,000 cDNA molecules from 1 to 10 million T cells. MiXCR, applied by TCRdb to the PCR reads, yields one record per CDR3 protein. Of some 160,000 distinct CDR3 sequences in the sample, about 37% were seen once. V was clipped by 1 base and J by 4 bases; unmatched bases: 4. This CDR3 spans 15 amino acids. The chain joins TRBV12-3 or TRBV12-4 to TRBJ2-1, with 7 bases aligning to TRBD2. This sequence was found in a girl under 18 with multiple sclerosis. The sample in question was blood, obtained after autologous hematopoietic stem cell transplantation. The CDR3 reads CASSLGMGGYNEQFF. The CDR3 DNA sequence: TGTGCCAGCAGTTTAGGTATGGGAGGGTACAATGAGCAGTTCTTC.